A selection of T cell receptor beta chains follows, all from one sample in a study of T cells in Graves' hyperthyroidism and ophthalmopathy. MiXCR was run by TCRdb on the multiplex PCR reads, yielding one entry per CDR3 protein. This table holds 200,000 to 300,000 distinct CDR3 sequences, approximately 25% found once. Material: blood. The receptors here all came from a woman aged 40 to 50 with Graves' ophthalmopathy. The CDR3 runs from the conserved cysteine through the conserved F or W. D genes are given only for firm matches. The size field is filled for only some rows; it gives once, few, many or a size class.

cdr3_length clone_size d_call j_call v_call cdr3_aa cdr3_nt
15 . . TRBJ2-5 TRBV5-5 CASSLVSGGLETQYF TGTGCCAGCAGCTTGGTATCAGGGGGACTGGAGACCCAGTACTTC
18 . . TRBJ2-6 TRBV11-1 CASSGRTTGSSGANVLTF TGTGCCAGCAGCGGGAGGACGACAGGCTCCTCTGGGGCCAACGTCCTGACTTTC
16 many TRBD1 TRBJ1-1 TRBV19 CASTLGTGGAGTEAFF TGTGCCAGTACTCTAGGGACAGGGGGCGCGGGCACTGAAGCTTTCTTT
17 many TRBD2 TRBJ2-2 TRBV5-1 CASSFISLAGGTGELFF TGCGCCAGCAGCTTTATCAGCCTAGCGGGAGGGACCGGGGAGCTGTTTTTT
14 many . TRBJ2-5 TRBV5-1 CASTRGATGETQYF TGCGCCAGCACTAGGGGGGCGACAGGGGAGACCCAGTACTTC
15 . TRBD1 TRBJ1-1 TRBV7-8 CASSLVPGTGARAFF TGTGCCAGCAGCTTAGTCCCCGGGACAGGGGCTAGAGCTTTCTTT
17 . TRBD2 TRBJ2-5 TRBV12-3/TRBV12-4 CASSLGGTSGRGETQYF TGTGCCAGCAGTCTCGGAGGGACTAGCGGGAGAGGGGAGACCCAGTACTTC
13 . TRBD1 TRBJ2-7 TRBV19 CASSRTGAIEQYF TGTGCCAGTTCCCGGACAGGGGCTATCGAGCAGTACTTC
14 many . TRBJ1-5 TRBV15 CATSLWGIGQPQHF TGTGCCACCAGCTTGTGGGGTATTGGGCAGCCCCAGCATTTT
14 . . TRBJ2-7 TRBV20-1 CSAQRTGVIGEQYF TGCAGTGCTCAGAGAACCGGGGTTATAGGCGAGCAGTACTTC
14 . . TRBJ2-2 TRBV6-2/TRBV6-3 CASRDWRATGELFF TGTGCCAGCAGGGACTGGCGGGCGACCGGGGAGCTGTTTTTT
16 many . TRBJ2-2 TRBV11-1 CASSLGVRANTGELFF TGTGCCAGCAGCTTGGGAGTCCGGGCGAACACCGGGGAGCTGTTTTTT
14 many TRBD2 TRBJ2-7 TRBV7-6 CASSLLAASYEQYF TGTGCCAGCAGCTTACTAGCGGCCTCCTACGAGCAGTACTTC
15 many . TRBJ2-5 TRBV12-3/TRBV12-4 CASMRRDTGSETQYF TGTGCCAGCATGAGGCGGGATACTGGGTCGGAGACCCAGTACTTC
12 few . TRBJ2-7 TRBV28 CASSIGGAEQYF TGTGCCAGCAGTATCGGGGGAGCTGAGCAGTACTTC
11 . . TRBJ2-7 TRBV30 CACAVNYEQYF TGTGCCTGCGCAGTGAACTACGAGCAGTACTTC
11 . . TRBJ2-5 TRBV2 CATGEYPTQYF TGTGCCACCGGTGAGTACCCAACCCAGTACTTC
15 many . TRBJ1-1 TRBV4-2 CASSQAGRRDTEAFF TGTGCCAGCAGCCAAGCAGGGAGAAGGGACACTGAAGCTTTCTTT
15 . TRBD2 TRBJ2-7 TRBV10-3 CAISDASGVSYEQYF TGTGCCATCAGTGATGCCAGCGGGGTGTCCTACGAGCAGTACTTC
13 many . TRBJ2-7 TRBV6-5 CASSYYRAGEQYF TGTGCCAGCAGTTATTACAGGGCGGGTGAGCAGTACTTC
16 many TRBD1 TRBJ2-7 TRBV27 CASSSFGDSSSYEQYF TGTGCCAGCAGTTCCTTTGGGGACAGCAGCTCCTACGAGCAGTACTTC
13 many . TRBJ1-2 TRBV29-1 CSVEPDSVNGYTF TGCAGCGTTGAGCCGGACAGCGTCAATGGCTACACCTTC